This T cell receptor (beta chain) was captured by sequencing in a study of blood T cells in healthy people across ages. Study in general: Template switching picked up about one barcoded beta molecule for each two T cells.

Comment on this clonotype: What it recognizes is unknown.

Combining a sample-barcoded 5' primer with a J-beta primer mix, a second PCR ran for 7 to 11 cycles. MiXCR, applied by TCRdb to the 5' RACE reads, yields one record per CDR3 protein. The repertoire holds around 580,000 distinct CDR3 sequences, around half seen once, with about 26% in the top ten. Germline assignment: CDR1 SGHVS and CDR2 FNYEAQ. The CDR3 sequence is 15 residues long. V gave up 4 bases and J gave up 1 base, with 11 bases separating them. Every donor contributed about 10 milliliters of peripheral blood by blood draw. Overall study results and limits: With age, beta diversity per million T cells declined roughly linearly, significantly by roughly 40.

This clonotype originated in an elderly man in good health. This chain joins TRBV7-6 and TRBJ2-1, with a weak D call TRBD1 (6 bases). Material: blood. CDR3 sequence (DNA): TGTGCCAGCAGCTCACAAACAGGGTCCTACAATGAGCAGTTCTTC. It codes for CASSSQTGSYNEQFF.